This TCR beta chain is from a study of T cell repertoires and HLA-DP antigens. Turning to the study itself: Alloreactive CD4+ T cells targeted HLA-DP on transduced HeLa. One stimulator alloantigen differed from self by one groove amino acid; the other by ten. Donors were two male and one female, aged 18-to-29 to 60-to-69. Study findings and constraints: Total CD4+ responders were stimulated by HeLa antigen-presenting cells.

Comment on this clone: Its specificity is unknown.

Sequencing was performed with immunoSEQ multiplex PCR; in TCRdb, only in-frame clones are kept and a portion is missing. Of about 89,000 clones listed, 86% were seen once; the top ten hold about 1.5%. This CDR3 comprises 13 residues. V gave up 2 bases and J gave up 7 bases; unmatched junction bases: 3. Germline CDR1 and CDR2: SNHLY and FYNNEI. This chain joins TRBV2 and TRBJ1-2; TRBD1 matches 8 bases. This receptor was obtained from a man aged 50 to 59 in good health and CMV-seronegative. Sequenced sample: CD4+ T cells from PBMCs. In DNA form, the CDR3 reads TGTGCCAGCAGTGAACGGACAGGGCTTGGCTACACCTTC. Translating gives CASSERTGLGYTF.